This entry lists 14 T cell receptor beta chains sequenced from one sample in a study of T cells in Graves' hyperthyroidism and ophthalmopathy. RNA transcripts gave rise to amplified TCR beta CDR3 regions. During a first-round RT-PCR of the TCR CDR3, the HTBI primer set was used. A single record per CDR3 protein comes from TCRdb applying MiXCR to the multiplex PCR reads. The table has a few hundred thousand distinct CDR3 sequences, 40% to 55% seen once. Source material: peripheral blood or thyroid tissue (not recorded which). The receptors were sampled from a woman younger than 35 with Graves' hyperthyroidism.

This clonotype is medium-sized by share. V is TRBV24-1 and J is TRBJ2-5; TRBD1 is a possible D gene (5 bases). Trimming shortened V by 0 bases and J by 5 bases, and 9 bases separated the two germline ends. CDR1 is KGHDR and CDR2 is SFDVKD in the germline V gene. The length of the CDR3 is 14 residues. CDR3 region: CATSDLAGQETQYF. The CDR3 nucleotides read TGTGCCACCAGTGATTTGGCAGGGCAGGAGACCCAGTACTTC.

Many counts were recorded for this clonotype. The rearrangement uses TRBV11-2 and TRBJ1-5, with D unclear. CDR3 length: 15 amino acids. The V gene's germline CDR1 is SGHAT and CDR2 FQNNGV. Trimming cost V 0 bases and J 3 bases, with 9 bases left between them. The CDR3 DNA sequence: TGTGCCAGCAGCTTAGAGGCGGCCCACAATCAGCCCCAGCATTTT. Translation: CASSLEAAHNQPQHF.

The V gene is TRBV7-6, the J gene TRBJ2-3, with D unclear. The CDR3 contains 12 residues. Between the trimmed V and J ends, which lost 3 bases and 5 bases, there was a span of 6 bases. CDR1 is SGHVS and CDR2 is FNYEAQ in the germline V gene. As DNA, the CDR3 is TGTGCCAGCAGCTTTTGGGGAGATACGCAGTATTTT. It yields the protein CASSFWGDTQYF.

This clonotype was seen at least ten times. The chain links TRBV20-1 to TRBJ1-2; D gene unclear. The CDR3 has 13 amino acids. CDR1 DFQATT and CDR2 SNEGSKA come from the germline V gene (reference sequence). Trimming shortened V by 5 bases and J by 2 bases, and 12 bases separated the two germline ends. CDR3: CSAEPGYNYGYTF. The CDR3 coding sequence is TGCAGTGCTGAACCCGGGTACAACTATGGCTACACCTTC.

V gene TRBV7-9 combines with J gene TRBJ2-7; unclear D gene. The CDR3 extends over 13 amino acids. Germline lookup yields CDR1 SEHNR and CDR2 FQNEAQ (reference sequence). Trimming removed 5 bases at V and 1 base at J, with 9 bases between. CDR3 protein: CASSVVESYEQYF. CDR3 nucleotides: TGTGCCAGCAGCGTTGTTGAGTCCTACGAGCAGTACTTC.

This clonotype appeared a few times. The CDR3 protein is CASSFTAGTGANVLTF. Written as DNA, the CDR3 is TGTGCCAGCAGTTTTACGGCAGGCACTGGGGCCAACGTCCTGACTTTC. This rearrangement joins TRBV2 to TRBJ2-6; the D is unclear. V was clipped by 5 bases and J by 2 bases, with 13 bases between them. Germline assignment: CDR1 SNHLY and CDR2 FYNNEI. The CDR3 length is 16 residues.

This clonotype was picked up many times. This rearrangement joins TRBV7-9 to TRBJ1-5, with D possibly matching TRBD1 (5 bases). CDR3 length: 14 residues. V was trimmed by 5 bases and J by 3 bases, leaving 11 bases between them. The germline gives CDR1 SEHNR, CDR2 FQNEAQ (reference sequence). The CDR3 region is CASSVAGSNQPQHF. Here the CDR3 DNA reads TGTGCCAGCAGCGTCGCAGGGTCCAATCAGCCCCAGCATTTT.

This clonotype was found many times. This chain links TRBV24-1 with TRBJ2-5; TRBD2 aligns across 10 bases. The germline gives CDR1 KGHDR, CDR2 SFDVKD. J gave up 2 bases and V 3 bases, and 5 bases lay outside the gene matches. This CDR3 has 16 residues. CDR3 protein: CATSDRSGRHQETQYF. In DNA form, the CDR3 reads TGTGCCACCAGTGATCGTAGCGGGAGGCATCAAGAGACCCAGTACTTC.

This clonotype was seen ten or more times. This chain joins TRBV10-3 and TRBJ1-5; D uncertain. Germline V gives CDR1 ENHRY, CDR2 SYGVKD. This CDR3 has 13 amino acids. The V gene lost 6 bases and the J gene lost 9 bases, with 15 bases spanning the gap. This CDR3 is CAISPERNSPQHF. CDR3 in DNA: TGTGCCATCAGCCCGGAGCGGAACTCGCCCCAGCATTTT.

This clonotype was seen many times. V usage is TRBV20-1 and J usage is TRBJ1-1, with D possibly matching TRBD1 (6 bases). Germline CDR1 and CDR2: DFQATT and SNEGSKA (reference sequence). Deletions cut 2 bases from V and 5 bases from J, with 12 bases between. The length of the CDR3 is 13 residues. The CDR3 protein is CSARTGGRTEAFF. CDR3 coding DNA: TGCAGTGCTAGAACGGGGGGGCGGACTGAAGCTTTCTTT.

This clonotype was observed a handful of times. The rearrangement joins TRBV20-1 to TRBJ2-3; 12 bases line up with TRBD2. After removal of 6 bases from V and 3 bases from J, the junction contained 13 bases not matched to a gene. Germline CDR1 DFQATT, CDR2 SNEGSKA (reference sequence). The CDR3 has 17 amino acids. CDR3 region: CSATGLAGFWRTDTQYF. The CDR3 coding sequence is TGCAGTGCAACCGGACTAGCGGGATTTTGGCGAACAGATACGCAGTATTTT.

V is TRBV5-1 and J is TRBJ2-3; D is uncertain. Germline CDR1 reads SGHRS; CDR2 reads YFSETQ. Trimming took off 4 bases at V and 3 bases at J, with 24 bases between the two ends. This CDR3 comprises 18 residues. The chain's CDR3 is CASSPPDGRRRTTDTQYF. In DNA form, the CDR3 reads TGCGCCAGCAGCCCCCCTGATGGGCGGAGACGCACTACAGATACGCAGTATTTT.

The genes are TRBV19 and TRBJ2-7, with D perhaps matching TRBD1 (6 bases). Germline lookup yields CDR1 LNHDA and CDR2 SQIVND (reference sequence). The CDR3 spans 14 residues. Trimming pared 6 bases from V and 7 bases from J, leaving 19 bases between. The CDR3 nucleotides read TGTGCCAGTAGAAGGGGACAAGACGGTTTGGAGCAGTACTTC. Protein sequence: CASRRGQDGLEQYF.

The chain combines TRBV25-1 with TRBJ1-2; 7 bases fit TRBD1. The CDR3 contains 13 residues. With V trimmed by 5 bases and J by 5 bases, 5 bases remained unmatched. Germline V gives CDR1 MGHDK, CDR2 SYGVNS. The CDR3, as DNA: TGTGCCAGCAGTTTTACAGGGGCTTATGGCTACACCTTC. This translates into CASSFTGAYGYTF.